A selection of T cell receptor beta chains follows, all from one sample in a study of T cells expressing NK-cell markers. TCRdb reprocessed the 5' RACE reads and reports one entry per CDR3 protein, with no DNA. The repertoire table contains roughly 150,000 distinct CDR3 sequences. The specimen was blood T cells: a sorted CD56 or NKG2C T cell subset, CD4+ or CD8+ T cells, or bulk PBMC T cells (not recorded which). The receptors were gathered from a woman aged 18 to 69 in good health. Each CDR3 is given with its conserved first and last residue. Fields, in order: J gene, V gene, CDR3 protein.

j_gene: TRBJ2-2
v_gene: TRBV5-1
CDR3aa: CASSRPDRGPGELFF

j_gene: TRBJ2-6
v_gene: TRBV7-7
CDR3aa: CASAGAGANVLTF

j_gene: TRBJ2-7
v_gene: TRBV4-2
CDR3aa: CASSQGDQVSYEQYF

j_gene: TRBJ2-6
v_gene: TRBV20-1
CDR3aa: CSASRQAESGANVLTF

j_gene: TRBJ1-3
v_gene: TRBV4-1
CDR3aa: CASSPRMGSGNTIYF

j_gene: TRBJ2-7
v_gene: TRBV6-2/TRBV6-3
CDR3aa: CASIDRSSYEQYF

j_gene: TRBJ1-4
v_gene: TRBV11-2
CDR3aa: CASSATGGRVEKLFF

j_gene: TRBJ2-5
v_gene: TRBV7-8
CDR3aa: CASSPYVPQETQYF

j_gene: TRBJ2-2
v_gene: TRBV27
CDR3aa: CASSPTGQFWNTGELFF

j_gene: TRBJ2-7
v_gene: TRBV12-3/TRBV12-4
CDR3aa: CASGGLKTGRLSEQYF

j_gene: TRBJ2-3
v_gene: TRBV29-1
CDR3aa: CSLPGGPASTDTQYF

j_gene: TRBJ1-5
v_gene: TRBV12-3/TRBV12-4
CDR3aa: CASSQQVRNQPQHF

j_gene: TRBJ2-6
v_gene: TRBV7-9
CDR3aa: CASTQAGTYLANVLTF

j_gene: TRBJ2-3
v_gene: TRBV2
CDR3aa: CASTRDLWWDTQYF

j_gene: TRBJ2-1
v_gene: TRBV20-1
CDR3aa: CSASRAAGGYNEQFF

j_gene: TRBJ1-3
v_gene: TRBV11-2
CDR3aa: CASSLVWVGNTIYF

j_gene: TRBJ2-2
v_gene: TRBV5-4
CDR3aa: CASSSPGLAATGELFF

j_gene: TRBJ2-5
v_gene: TRBV7-7
CDR3aa: CASSLAVTGGRQETQYF